This T cell receptor (beta chain) comes out of a study of T-cell memory formation after mild COVID-19. Study-level information: Largely donor-specific TCR clusters were found. Overall study findings and caveats: Shrinking CD4+ clones resided mostly in CM and EM, and CD8+ ones in EMRA. Pre-infection memory contained some responding clones, which suggested that cross-reactive memory had joined.

5'RACE primed from the constant segment yielded TCR alpha and TCR beta cDNA libraries bearing sample barcodes and UMIs. TCRdb passed the 5' RACE reads through MiXCR, listing each CDR3 protein once. In the table there are about 40,000 distinct CDR3 sequences, about 10% of which are singletons. This clonotype is classed as large. Antigen specificity is unknown. With V trimmed by 1 base and J by 4 bases, 7 bases remained unmatched. The CDR3 is 15 residues long. CDR1 is SGHDT, CDR2 YYEEEE, per germline. The TCR comes from a man between 18 and 35 years old who had mild COVID-19 (a few samples of this study predate the infection). Cell type and time point are not known. Sequencing was done on a sample of PBMCs or a T cell subset sorted from them (not recorded which). The V and J genes are TRBV5-6 and TRBJ1-2, with TRBD1 matching 7 bases. The CDR3 DNA reads TGTGCCAGCAGCTTGCCGGGACAGTTAACCTATGGCTACACCTTC. It specifies CASSLPGQLTYGYTF.